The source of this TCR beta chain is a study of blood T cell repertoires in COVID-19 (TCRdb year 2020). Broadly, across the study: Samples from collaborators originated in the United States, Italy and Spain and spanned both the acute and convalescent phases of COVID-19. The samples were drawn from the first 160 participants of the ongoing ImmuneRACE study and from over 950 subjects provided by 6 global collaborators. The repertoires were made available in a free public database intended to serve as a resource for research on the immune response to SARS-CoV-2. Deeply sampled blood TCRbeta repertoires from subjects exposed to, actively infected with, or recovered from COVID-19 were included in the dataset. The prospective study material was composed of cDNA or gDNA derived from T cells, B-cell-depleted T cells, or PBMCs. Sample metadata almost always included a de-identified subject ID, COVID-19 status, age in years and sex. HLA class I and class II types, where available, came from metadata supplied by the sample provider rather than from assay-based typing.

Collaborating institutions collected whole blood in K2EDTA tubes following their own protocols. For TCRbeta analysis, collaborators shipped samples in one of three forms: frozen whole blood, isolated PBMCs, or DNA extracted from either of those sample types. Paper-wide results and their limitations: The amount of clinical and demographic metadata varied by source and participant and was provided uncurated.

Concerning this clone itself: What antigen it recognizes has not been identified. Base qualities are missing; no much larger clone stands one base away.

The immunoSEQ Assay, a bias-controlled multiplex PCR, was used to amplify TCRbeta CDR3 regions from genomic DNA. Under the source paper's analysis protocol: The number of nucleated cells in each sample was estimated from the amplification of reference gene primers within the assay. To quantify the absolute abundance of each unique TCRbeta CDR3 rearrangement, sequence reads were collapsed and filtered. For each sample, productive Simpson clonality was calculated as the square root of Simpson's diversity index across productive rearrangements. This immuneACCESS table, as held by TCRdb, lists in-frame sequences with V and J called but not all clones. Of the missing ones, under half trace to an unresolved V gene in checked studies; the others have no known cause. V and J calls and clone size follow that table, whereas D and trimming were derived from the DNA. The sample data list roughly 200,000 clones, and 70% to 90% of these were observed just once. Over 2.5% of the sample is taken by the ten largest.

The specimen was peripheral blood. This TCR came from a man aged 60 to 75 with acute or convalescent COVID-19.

The bases read TGTGCCAGCAGTGCAACCGCCGGGACAGGAGGTGGAGGGGCCAACGTCCTGACTTTC. Its coded protein is CASSATAGTGGGGANVLTF. The rearrangement joined TRBV6-1 to TRBJ2-6; the central 8 bases match TRBD1. CDR1 is given as MNHNS and CDR2 as SASEGT, both from the germline V gene. Clipping removes 4 bases from V and 4 bases from J, with 15 as the unmatched junction base count. The CDR3 spans 19 residues, from the cysteine through the phenylalanine. CDR3 DNA only is kept here, 57 bases in frame from base 1.